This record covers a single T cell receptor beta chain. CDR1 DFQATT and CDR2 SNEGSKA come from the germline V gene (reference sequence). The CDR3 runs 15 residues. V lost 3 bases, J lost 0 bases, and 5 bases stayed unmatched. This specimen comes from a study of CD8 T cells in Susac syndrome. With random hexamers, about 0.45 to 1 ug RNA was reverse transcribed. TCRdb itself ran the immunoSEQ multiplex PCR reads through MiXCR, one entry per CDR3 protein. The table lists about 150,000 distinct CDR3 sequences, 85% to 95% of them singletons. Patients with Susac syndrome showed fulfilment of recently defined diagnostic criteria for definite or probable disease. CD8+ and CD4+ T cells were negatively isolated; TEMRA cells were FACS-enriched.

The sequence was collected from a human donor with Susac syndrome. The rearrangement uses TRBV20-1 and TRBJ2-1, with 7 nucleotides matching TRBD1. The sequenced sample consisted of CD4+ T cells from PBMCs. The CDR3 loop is CSASLGGGSYNEQFF. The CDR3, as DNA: TGCAGTGCTAGTTTAGGGGGCGGCTCCTACAATGAGCAGTTCTTC.